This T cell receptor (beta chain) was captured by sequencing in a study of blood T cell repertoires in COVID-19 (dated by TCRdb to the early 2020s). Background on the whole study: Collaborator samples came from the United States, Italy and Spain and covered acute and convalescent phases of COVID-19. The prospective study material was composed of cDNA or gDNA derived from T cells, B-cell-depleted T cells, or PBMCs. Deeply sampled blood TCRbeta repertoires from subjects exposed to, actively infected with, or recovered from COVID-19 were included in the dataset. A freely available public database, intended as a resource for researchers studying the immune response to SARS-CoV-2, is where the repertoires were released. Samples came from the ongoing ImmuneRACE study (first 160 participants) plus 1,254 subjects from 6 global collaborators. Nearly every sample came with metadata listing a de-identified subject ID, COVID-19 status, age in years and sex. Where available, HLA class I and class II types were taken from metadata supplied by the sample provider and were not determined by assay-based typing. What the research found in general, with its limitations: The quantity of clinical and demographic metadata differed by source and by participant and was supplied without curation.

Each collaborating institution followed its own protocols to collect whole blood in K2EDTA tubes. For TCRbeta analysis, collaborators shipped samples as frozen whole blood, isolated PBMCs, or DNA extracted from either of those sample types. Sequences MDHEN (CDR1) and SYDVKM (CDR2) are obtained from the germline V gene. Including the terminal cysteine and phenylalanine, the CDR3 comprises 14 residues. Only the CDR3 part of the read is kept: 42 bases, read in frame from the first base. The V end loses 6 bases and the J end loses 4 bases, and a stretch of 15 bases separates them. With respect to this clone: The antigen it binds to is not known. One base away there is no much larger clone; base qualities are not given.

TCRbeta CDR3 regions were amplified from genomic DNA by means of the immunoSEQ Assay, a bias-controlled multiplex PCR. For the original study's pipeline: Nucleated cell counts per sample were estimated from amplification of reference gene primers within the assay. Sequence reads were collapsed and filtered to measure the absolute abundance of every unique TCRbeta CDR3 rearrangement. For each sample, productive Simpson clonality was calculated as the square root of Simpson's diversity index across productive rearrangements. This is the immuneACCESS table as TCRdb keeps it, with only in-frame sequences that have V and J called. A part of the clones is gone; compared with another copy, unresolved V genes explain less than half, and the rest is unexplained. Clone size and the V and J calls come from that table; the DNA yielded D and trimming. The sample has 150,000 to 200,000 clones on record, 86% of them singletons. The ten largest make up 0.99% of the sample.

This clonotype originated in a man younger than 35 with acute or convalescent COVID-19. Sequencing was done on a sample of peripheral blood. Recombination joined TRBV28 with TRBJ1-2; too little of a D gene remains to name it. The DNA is TGTGCCAGCAGCCCTCCAGGTTCGCTCTATGGCTACACCTTC. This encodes CASSPPGSLYGYTF.